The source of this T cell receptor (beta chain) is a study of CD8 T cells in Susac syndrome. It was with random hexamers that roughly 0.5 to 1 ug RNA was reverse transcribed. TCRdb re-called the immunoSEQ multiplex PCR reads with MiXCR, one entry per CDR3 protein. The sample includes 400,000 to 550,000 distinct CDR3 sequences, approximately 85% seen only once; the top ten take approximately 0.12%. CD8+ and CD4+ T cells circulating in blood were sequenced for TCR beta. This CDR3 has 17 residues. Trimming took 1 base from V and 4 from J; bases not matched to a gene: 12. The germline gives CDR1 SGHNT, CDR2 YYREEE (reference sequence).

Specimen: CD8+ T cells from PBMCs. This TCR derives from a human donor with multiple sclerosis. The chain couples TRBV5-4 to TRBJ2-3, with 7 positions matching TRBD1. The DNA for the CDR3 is TGTGCCAGCAGCTTGAGGGGGCTTGGGCATGGAGCAGATACGCAGTATTTT. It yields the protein CASSLRGLGHGADTQYF.